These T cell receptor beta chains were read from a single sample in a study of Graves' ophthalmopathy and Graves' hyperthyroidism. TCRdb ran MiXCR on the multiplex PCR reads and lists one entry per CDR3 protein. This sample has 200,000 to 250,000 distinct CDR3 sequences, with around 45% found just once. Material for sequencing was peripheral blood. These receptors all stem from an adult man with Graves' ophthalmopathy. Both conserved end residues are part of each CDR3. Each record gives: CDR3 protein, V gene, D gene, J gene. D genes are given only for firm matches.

CDR3: CATSASDRNGYTF
V: TRBV24-1
D: -
J: TRBJ1-2

CDR3: CASSHTGASDSPLHF
V: TRBV3-1
D: TRBD1
J: TRBJ1-6

CDR3: CAWSVDLNYGYTF
V: TRBV30
D: -
J: TRBJ1-2

CDR3: CSVDRANTGELFF
V: TRBV29-1
D: -
J: TRBJ2-2

CDR3: CSARDDEQGPYDRYGYTF
V: TRBV20-1
D: -
J: TRBJ1-2

CDR3: CASRWAVNQPQHF
V: TRBV2
D: -
J: TRBJ1-5

CDR3: CASSFRGNTIYF
V: TRBV7-9
D: -
J: TRBJ1-3

CDR3: CASSIVGSGNTEAFF
V: TRBV19
D: -
J: TRBJ1-1

CDR3: CSATRTSWETQYF
V: TRBV20-1
D: TRBD2
J: TRBJ2-5

CDR3: CASSWGLAGANVLTF
V: TRBV28
D: -
J: TRBJ2-6

CDR3: CASDLFVFSNQPQHF
V: TRBV2
D: -
J: TRBJ1-5

CDR3: CASHHGADNSPLHF
V: TRBV5-1
D: -
J: TRBJ1-6

CDR3: CSATVGTGELFF
V: TRBV29-1
D: -
J: TRBJ2-2

CDR3: CASSSGPNYGYTF
V: TRBV12-3/TRBV12-4
D: -
J: TRBJ1-2

CDR3: CSVGMGINTEAFF
V: TRBV29-1
D: -
J: TRBJ1-1

CDR3: CSVRNTGELFF
V: TRBV29-1
D: -
J: TRBJ2-2

CDR3: CSVERQGAGEALF
V: TRBV29-1
D: TRBD1
J: TRBJ1-1

CDR3: CSASEEASDAEAFF
V: TRBV20-1
D: -
J: TRBJ1-1

CDR3: CSVGFTGELFF
V: TRBV29-1
D: -
J: TRBJ2-2

CDR3: CASSVGTLNTEAFF
V: TRBV9
D: -
J: TRBJ1-1

CDR3: CASSLWSGGPGEQYF
V: TRBV2
D: TRBD2
J: TRBJ2-7

CDR3: CSGSGGKNTEAFF
V: TRBV20-1
D: -
J: TRBJ1-1

CDR3: CASSRGAPNEKLFF
V: TRBV5-1
D: -
J: TRBJ1-4

CDR3: CASTLGTAAASDTGELFF
V: TRBV12-3/TRBV12-4
D: TRBD1
J: TRBJ2-2

CDR3: CASSLDTGELFF
V: TRBV7-3
D: -
J: TRBJ2-2

CDR3: CASSDPGLDHNEQYF
V: TRBV2
D: -
J: TRBJ2-5

CDR3: CASSLGSRANTEAFF
V: TRBV7-8
D: -
J: TRBJ1-1

CDR3: CSASDDYEQYF
V: TRBV20-1
D: -
J: TRBJ2-7

CDR3: CASSEYGREYEQYF
V: TRBV27
D: -
J: TRBJ2-7

CDR3: CASSPERGVAEQYF
V: TRBV10-2
D: TRBD2
J: TRBJ2-7

CDR3: CASSSKYANTGELFF
V: TRBV19
D: -
J: TRBJ2-2

CDR3: CASSIRVGDTQYF
V: TRBV7-3
D: -
J: TRBJ2-3

CDR3: CATSDLWGRRQPQHF
V: TRBV24-1
D: -
J: TRBJ1-5

CDR3: CASSLESSNTEAFF
V: TRBV11-2
D: -
J: TRBJ1-1

CDR3: CATTGTGGRTEAFF
V: TRBV2
D: TRBD1
J: TRBJ1-1

CDR3: CASRADRVGTDTQYF
V: TRBV2
D: TRBD1
J: -

CDR3: CASSSDGELFF
V: TRBV12-3/TRBV12-4
D: -
J: TRBJ2-2

CDR3: CASSLEAGGPPQETQYF
V: TRBV7-2
D: TRBD2
J: TRBJ2-5

CDR3: CASSLRSNTEAFF
V: TRBV7-3
D: -
J: TRBJ1-1

CDR3: CATSRDPGGGNQPQHF
V: TRBV15
D: -
J: TRBJ1-5

CDR3: CASSLVPGQGPGEQYF
V: TRBV5-5
D: TRBD1
J: TRBJ2-7

CDR3: CSARVVDSPLHF
V: TRBV20-1
D: -
J: TRBJ1-6

CDR3: CASSVGSGDFSNQPQHF
V: TRBV9
D: -
J: TRBJ1-5

CDR3: CASKSTGRYEQYF
V: TRBV10-3
D: -
J: TRBJ2-7

CDR3: CSATDISSGGYTF
V: TRBV20-1
D: -
J: TRBJ1-2

CDR3: CASSPWTGREKLFF
V: TRBV9
D: TRBD1
J: TRBJ1-4

CDR3: CASTSGEKLFF
V: TRBV28
D: -
J: TRBJ1-4

CDR3: CATSRDQGSSYEQYF
V: TRBV15
D: -
J: TRBJ2-7

CDR3: CSALHGQGAEAFF
V: TRBV20-1
D: TRBD1
J: TRBJ1-1

CDR3: CASSWAGQLSNQPQHF
V: TRBV19
D: -
J: TRBJ1-5

CDR3: CASSFPRNSYEQYF
V: TRBV7-9
D: -
J: TRBJ2-7

CDR3: CAISSDISQETQYF
V: TRBV10-3
D: -
J: TRBJ2-5

CDR3: CASSEGLGVGYEQYF
V: TRBV9
D: -
J: TRBJ2-7

CDR3: CASFRGELDEQYF
V: TRBV28
D: -
J: TRBJ2-7

CDR3: CASSAEIGTGGVGNQPQHF
V: TRBV10-3
D: TRBD1
J: TRBJ1-5